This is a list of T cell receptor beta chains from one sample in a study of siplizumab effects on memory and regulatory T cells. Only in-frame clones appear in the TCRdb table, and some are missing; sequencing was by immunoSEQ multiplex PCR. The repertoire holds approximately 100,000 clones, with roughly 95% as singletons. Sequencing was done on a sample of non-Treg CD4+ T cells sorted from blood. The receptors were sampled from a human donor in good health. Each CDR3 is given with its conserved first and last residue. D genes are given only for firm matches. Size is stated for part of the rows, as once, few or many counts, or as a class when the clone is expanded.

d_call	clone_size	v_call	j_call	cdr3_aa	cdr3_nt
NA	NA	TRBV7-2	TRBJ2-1	CASSPRIANEQFF	TGTGCCAGCAGCCCCAGGATAGCCAATGAGCAGTTCTTC
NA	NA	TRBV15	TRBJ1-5	CATSRGLQPQHF	TGTGCCACCAGCAGAGGCTTGCAGCCCCAGCATTTT
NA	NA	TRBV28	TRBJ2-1	CASSFYNEQFF	TGTGCCAGCAGTTTTTACAATGAGCAGTTCTTC
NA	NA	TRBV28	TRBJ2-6	CASSRGSGANVLTF	TGTGCCAGCAGCAGAGGATCTGGGGCCAACGTCCTGACTTTC
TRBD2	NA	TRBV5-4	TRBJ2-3	CASSLGTSRSSTDTQYF	TGTGCCAGCAGCTTGGGGACTAGCCGATCTAGCACAGATACGCAGTATTTT
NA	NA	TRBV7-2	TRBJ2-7	CASSLAQAPLSYEQYF	TGTGCCAGCAGCTTAGCGCAGGCTCCCCTCTCCTACGAGCAGTACTTC
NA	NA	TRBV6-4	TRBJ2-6	CASSDSGANVLTF	TGTGCCAGCAGTGACTCTGGGGCCAACGTCCTGACTTTC
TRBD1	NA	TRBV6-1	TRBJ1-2	CASSDLPRGTGRGYTF	TGTGCCAGCAGTGACCTCCCCCGGGGGACAGGGCGAGGCTACACCTTC
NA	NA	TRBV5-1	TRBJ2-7	CASSLDEAGTAQYF	TGCGCCAGCAGCTTGGACGAGGCGGGAACGGCGCAGTACTTC
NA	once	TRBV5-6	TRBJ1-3	CASSLQASGNTIYF	TGTGCCAGCAGTCTACAGGCCTCTGGAAACACCATATATTTT
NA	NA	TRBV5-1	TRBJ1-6	CASSYREESPLHF	TGCGCCAGCAGTTACAGGGAGGAGTCACCCCTCCACTTT
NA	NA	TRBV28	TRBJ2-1	CASSLPSYNEQFF	TGTGCCAGCAGTTTACCTTCCTACAATGAGCAGTTCTTC
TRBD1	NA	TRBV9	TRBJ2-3	CASSAGTGADTQYF	TGTGCCAGCAGCGCCGGGACAGGGGCAGATACGCAGTATTTT
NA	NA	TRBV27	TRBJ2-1	CASSFLQGGDRLYLQFF	TGTGCCAGCAGTTTTCTACAGGGAGGGGACCGTTTATACTTGCAGTTCTTC
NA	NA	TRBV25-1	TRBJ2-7	CASSWAGRNEQYF	TGTGCCAGCAGTTGGGCGGGGCGGAACGAGCAGTACTTC
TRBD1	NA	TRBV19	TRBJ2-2	CASYDRASTGELFF	TGTGCCAGTTATGACAGGGCGAGCACCGGGGAGCTGTTTTTT
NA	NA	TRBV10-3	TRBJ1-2	CAIKSDTHISGYTF	TGTGCTATCAAGTCAGACACTCACATTAGTGGCTACACCTTC
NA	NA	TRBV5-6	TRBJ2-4	CASSLVQGVGNIQYF	TGTGCCAGCAGCTTGGTGCAGGGCGTGGGAAACATTCAGTACTTC
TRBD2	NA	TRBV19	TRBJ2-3	CASSIPGLAVDTQYF	TGTGCCAGTAGTATCCCGGGACTAGCGGTAGATACGCAGTATTTT
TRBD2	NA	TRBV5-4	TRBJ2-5	CASSLVISGGAGETQYF	TGTGCCAGCAGCTTGGTTATTAGCGGGGGGGCGGGAGAGACCCAGTACTTC
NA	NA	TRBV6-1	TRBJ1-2	CASSAQGSYGYTF	TGTGCCAGCAGTGCGCAAGGGAGCTATGGCTACACCTTC
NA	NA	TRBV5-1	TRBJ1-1	CASSLMSGGNTEAFF	TGCGCCAGCAGCTTGATGAGCGGGGGGAACACTGAAGCTTTCTTT